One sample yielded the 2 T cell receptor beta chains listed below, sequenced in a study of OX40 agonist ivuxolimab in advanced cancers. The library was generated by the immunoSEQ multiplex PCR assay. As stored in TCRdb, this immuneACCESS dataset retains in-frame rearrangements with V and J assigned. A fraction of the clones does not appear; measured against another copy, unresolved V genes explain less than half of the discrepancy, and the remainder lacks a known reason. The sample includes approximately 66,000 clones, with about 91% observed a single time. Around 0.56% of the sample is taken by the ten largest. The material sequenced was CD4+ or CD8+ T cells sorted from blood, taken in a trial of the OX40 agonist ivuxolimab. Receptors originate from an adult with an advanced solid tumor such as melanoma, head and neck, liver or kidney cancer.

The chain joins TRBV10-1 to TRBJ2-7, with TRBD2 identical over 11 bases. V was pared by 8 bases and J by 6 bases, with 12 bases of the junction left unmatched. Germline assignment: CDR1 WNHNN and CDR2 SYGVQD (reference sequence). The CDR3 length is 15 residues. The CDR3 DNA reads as TGCGCCAGCCCTAAGAAACTAGCGGGGGCGTGCGAGCAGTACTTC. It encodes CASPKKLAGACEQYF.

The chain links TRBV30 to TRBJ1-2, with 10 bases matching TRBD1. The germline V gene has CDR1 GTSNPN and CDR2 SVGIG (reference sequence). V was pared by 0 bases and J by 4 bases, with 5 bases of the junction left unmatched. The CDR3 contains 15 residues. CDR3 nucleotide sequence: TGTGCCTGGAGTGTTGGAAGGACAGGGGGCTATGGCTACACCTTC. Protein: CAWSVGRTGGYGYTF.